This T cell receptor (beta chain) was identified in a study of CD4+ T cells in melanoma. Study-level results: Neoantigen-specific CD4+ T cells in melanoma reportedly had diverse differentiation states. CD8+ T cell, macrophage and B cell function reportedly correlated with neoantigen-specific CD4+ T cells.

Only in-frame clones appear in the TCRdb table, and some are missing; sequencing was by immunoSEQ multiplex PCR. Counted here are around 130,000 clones, 80% to 95% occurring once; the ten biggest clones make up approximately 1.4%. CDR3 length: 14 amino acids. Germline assignment: CDR1 KGHSH and CDR2 LQKENI. V was pared by 0 bases and J by 2 bases, with 7 bases between. Note on this clone: Its antigen is not identified.

The chain uses TRBV18 and TRBJ2-5, with unresolved D. The sequence was collected from a human donor with melanoma. CDR3 in DNA: TGTGCCAGCTCACCACCAGGGTTACAAGAGACCCAGTACTTC. Its translation: CASSPPGLQETQYF.